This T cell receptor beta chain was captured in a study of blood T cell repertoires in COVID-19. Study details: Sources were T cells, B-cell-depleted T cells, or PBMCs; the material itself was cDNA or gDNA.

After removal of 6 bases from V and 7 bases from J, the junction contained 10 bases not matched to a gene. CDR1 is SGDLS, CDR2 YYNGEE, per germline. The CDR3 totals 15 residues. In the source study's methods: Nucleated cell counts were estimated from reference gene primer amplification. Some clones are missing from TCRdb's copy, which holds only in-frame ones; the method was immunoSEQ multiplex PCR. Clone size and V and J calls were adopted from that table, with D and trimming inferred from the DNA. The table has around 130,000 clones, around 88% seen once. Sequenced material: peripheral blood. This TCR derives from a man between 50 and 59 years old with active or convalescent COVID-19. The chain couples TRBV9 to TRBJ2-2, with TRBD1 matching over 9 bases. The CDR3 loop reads CASMHSQGAGGELFF. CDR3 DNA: TGTGCCAGCATGCATTCACAGGGGGCTGGCGGGGAGCTGTTTTTT. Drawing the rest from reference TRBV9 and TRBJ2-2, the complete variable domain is DSGVTQTPKHLITATGQRVTLRCSPRSGDLSVYWYQQSLDQGLQFLIQYYNGEERAKGNILERFSAQQFPDLHSELNLSSLELGDSALYFCASMHSQGAGGELFFGEGSRLTVL.